These T cell receptor beta chains were read from a single sample in a study of hypomethylating agent response in myelodysplastic syndrome. Clones were read by immunoSEQ multiplex PCR, and TCRdb kept only the in-frame ones, dropping some. The top ten hold around 4.9% of the sample, which has a few thousand clones, approximately 82% seen once. This specimen consisted of bone marrow, obtained before or after starting hypomethylating agent treatment for myelodysplastic syndrome (not recorded which). These TCRs come from a human donor with myelodysplastic syndrome. CDR3s include the opening cysteine and the closing phenylalanine or tryptophan. D genes are given only for firm matches. Clone size is stated in some rows and not others, as once, few, many or a class when expanded.

>TRBJ2-2|TRBD1|TRBV25-1|NA|15
CASSGRQGNTGELFF
TGTGCCAGCAGTGGCAGACAGGGGAACACCGGGGAGCTGTTTTTT
>TRBJ2-1|TRBD2|TRBV5-6|NA|17
CASSLAGGTSSYNEQFF
TGTGCCAGCAGCTTGGCTGGCGGGACTAGCTCCTACAATGAGCAGTTCTTC
>TRBJ2-5|TRBD2|TRBV18|NA|16
CASSPGLAGIVETQYF
TGTGCCAGCTCACCAGGACTAGCGGGGATCGTAGAGACCCAGTACTTC
>TRBJ2-1|NA|TRBV11-3|NA|15
CASSLGGGVYNEQFF
TGTGCCAGCAGCTTAGGCGGTGGGGTCTACAATGAGCAGTTCTTC
>TRBJ1-6|NA|TRBV7-9|NA|13
CASSPGPSSPLHF
TGTGCCAGCAGCCCCGGCCCTTCTTCACCCCTCCACTTT
>TRBJ2-1|TRBD2|TRBV28|once|16
CASSLALAGTYNEQFF
TGTGCCAGCAGTTTAGCACTAGCGGGAACCTACAATGAGCAGTTCTTC
>TRBJ2-7|NA|TRBV14|NA|13
CASSQEYAVEQYF
TGTGCCAGCAGCCAAGAATACGCCGTCGAGCAGTACTTC
>TRBJ1-3|NA|TRBV5-4|NA|13
CASSRGFENTIYF
TGTGCCAGCAGCCGGGGGTTTGAAAACACCATATATTTT
>TRBJ2-7|NA|TRBV11-2|NA|12
CASSLGGFGQYF
TGTGCCAGCAGCTTAGGGGGGTTTGGGCAGTACTTC
>TRBJ1-6|TRBD1|TRBV19|NA|15
CASRKRDSYNSPLHF
TGTGCCAGTAGGAAACGGGACAGCTATAATTCACCCCTCCACTTT
>TRBJ1-1|TRBD1|TRBV9|few|15
CASSGRQGVSREAFF
TGTGCCAGCAGCGGAAGACAGGGGGTTAGTAGGGAAGCTTTCTTT
>TRBJ2-3|NA|TRBV6-1|few|12
CASTHYTDTQYF
TGTGCCAGCACACACTACACAGATACGCAGTATTTT
>TRBJ2-7|NA|TRBV21-1|NA|18
CASSKFGGISSSGHEQYF
TGTGCCAGCAGCAAATTTGGGGGCATCTCTTCATCGGGTCACGAGCAGTACTTC
>TRBJ1-1|NA|TRBV15|NA|14
CATSRDLGVSEAFF
TGTGCCACCAGCAGAGATCTCGGAGTCTCCGAAGCTTTCTTT
>TRBJ1-5|NA|TRBV6-5|few|14
CASSSTGRNQPQHF
TGTGCCAGCAGTTCGACAGGCAGGAATCAGCCCCAGCATTTT
>TRBJ2-7|TRBD1|TRBV27|once|15
CASSLGQGGPYEQYF
TGTGCCAGCAGTCTCGGACAGGGGGGACCCTACGAGCAGTACTTC
>TRBJ2-7|NA|TRBV7-9|NA|12
CASSLGFRAANF
TGTGCCAGCAGCTTAGGTTTCCGGGCCGCAAACTTC
>TRBJ2-5|NA|TRBV14|NA|14
CASSPEGWGETQYF
TGTGCCAGCAGCCCGGAGGGTTGGGGAGAGACCCAGTACTTC
>TRBJ1-5|NA|TRBV30|NA|13
CAWSRQSNQPQHF
TGTGCCTGGAGTCGACAAAGCAATCAGCCCCAGCATTTT
>TRBJ1-5|TRBD1|TRBV19|NA|14
CASSGTDSNQPQHF
TGTGCCAGTAGCGGGACAGATAGCAATCAGCCCCAGCATTTT
>TRBJ2-1|TRBD1|TRBV9|NA|15
CASSVEGAIYNEQFF
TGTGCCAGCAGCGTAGAGGGGGCCATCTACAATGAGCAGTTCTTC
>TRBJ2-1|NA|TRBV2|NA|18
CASSEALQGPTSYNEQFF
TGTGCCAGCAGTGAAGCGCTTCAGGGCCCTACCTCCTACAATGAGCAGTTCTTC
>TRBJ1-5|NA|TRBV4-1|NA|16
CASSQERGLLNQPQHF
TGCGCCAGCAGCCAAGAACGGGGTCTCCTCAATCAGCCCCAGCATTTT
>TRBJ1-2|NA|TRBV4-2|NA|14
CASSLEIVSYGYTF
TGTGCCAGCAGCTTGGAGATAGTCTCCTATGGCTACACCTTC
>TRBJ1-2|TRBD1|TRBV10-3|NA|12
CATTGGNYGYTF
TGTGCCACAACAGGGGGGAACTATGGCTACACCTTC
>TRBJ2-5|TRBD1|TRBV5-1|NA|14
CASSGQPMGETQYF
TGCGCCAGTTCGGGACAGCCCATGGGGGAGACCCAGTACTTC
>TRBJ1-2|NA|TRBV25-1|few|11
CASSGGYGYTF
TGTGCCAGCAGTGGGGGTTATGGCTACACCTTC
>TRBJ2-1|NA|TRBV27|NA|15
CASSLGPHPYNEQFF
TGTGCCAGCAGTTTGGGACCGCACCCCTACAATGAGCAGTTCTTC
>TRBJ2-4|NA|TRBV5-1|few|13
CASSLGGINIQYF
TGCGCCAGCAGCTTGGGAGGTATCAACATTCAGTACTTC
>TRBJ2-1|NA|TRBV30|NA|11
CAWSLYNEQFF
TGTGCCTGGAGTCTATACAATGAGCAGTTCTTC
>TRBJ2-1|TRBD2|TRBV7-8|NA|17
CASSLPGLAVKNNEQFF
TGTGCCAGCAGCTTACCGGGACTAGCGGTAAAAAACAATGAGCAGTTCTTC
>TRBJ1-3|NA|TRBV5-1|NA|15
CASGPGQGSGNTIYF
TGCGCCAGCGGGCCGGGGCAGGGCTCTGGAAACACCATATATTTT
>TRBJ2-3|NA|TRBV5-6|NA|18
CASSLGFEGHRFTDTQYF
TGTGCCAGCAGCTTGGGGTTTGAGGGACACCGTTTCACAGATACGCAGTATTTT
>TRBJ2-7|TRBD2|TRBV10-3|once|15
CAISKTSGISYEQYF
TGTGCCATCAGCAAGACTAGCGGGATATCCTACGAGCAGTACTTC